The rows below give T cell receptor beta chains drawn from one sample of a study of shared clonotypes between healthy human individuals. Sequencing used immunoSEQ multiplex PCR; TCRdb keeps in-frame clones, though not all of them. The sample has 2.3 million or so clones; 80% to 95% are singletons. Sequencing input: naive CD4+ T cells from PBMCs. These TCRs come from a young man in good health. Some clones in this sample may be carry-over from other donors' samples. CDR3s include the opening cysteine and the closing phenylalanine or tryptophan. D genes are given only for firm matches. Some rows mark clone size as missing; the rest say once, few, many or name a class of expanded clone.

d_call: TRBD1
j_call: TRBJ2-2
v_call: TRBV7-9
clone_size: .
cdr3_nt: TGTGCCAGCAGCTCACTCCGGGACAGGGGAAATGGGGAGCTGTTTTTT
cdr3_aa: CASSSLRDRGNGELFF

d_call: .
j_call: TRBJ2-2
v_call: TRBV27
clone_size: few
cdr3_nt: TGTGCCAGCAGTTTACCCCCCACCGGGGAGCTGTTTTTT
cdr3_aa: CASSLPPTGELFF

d_call: TRBD2
j_call: TRBJ2-3
v_call: TRBV7-9
clone_size: .
cdr3_nt: TGTGCCAGCAGCGAGCTAGCGGGCACAGATACGCAGTATTTT
cdr3_aa: CASSELAGTDTQYF

d_call: .
j_call: TRBJ2-1
v_call: TRBV2
clone_size: .
cdr3_nt: TGTGCCAGCACGTGGGAGGTTGGCAATGAGCAGTTCTTC
cdr3_aa: CASTWEVGNEQFF

d_call: TRBD2
j_call: TRBJ2-1
v_call: TRBV10-3
clone_size: .
cdr3_nt: TGTGCCATCAGCACTAGCGGGGGAAGTGAGCAGTTCTTC
cdr3_aa: CAISTSGGSEQFF

d_call: TRBD1
j_call: TRBJ2-7
v_call: TRBV4-1
clone_size: .
cdr3_nt: TGCGCCAGCAGCGCACAGGGGTTCTCCTACGAGCAGTACTTC
cdr3_aa: CASSAQGFSYEQYF

d_call: .
j_call: TRBJ1-5
v_call: TRBV6-1
clone_size: .
cdr3_nt: TGTGCCAGCAGTGAATTTTCTCGTCAGCCCCAGCATTTT
cdr3_aa: CASSEFSRQPQHF

d_call: .
j_call: TRBJ1-5
v_call: TRBV27
clone_size: .
cdr3_nt: TGTGCCAGCAGTTTCTCGTGGCTTGCCAATCAGCCCCAGCATTTT
cdr3_aa: CASSFSWLANQPQHF

d_call: .
j_call: TRBJ2-3
v_call: TRBV4-3
clone_size: .
cdr3_nt: TGCGCCAGCAGCCAAGACCCATACACAGATACGCAGTATTTT
cdr3_aa: CASSQDPYTDTQYF

d_call: TRBD1
j_call: TRBJ2-7
v_call: TRBV15
clone_size: .
cdr3_nt: TGTGCCACAGGGTTGTGGGACAGGGGCAACGAGCAGTACTTC
cdr3_aa: CATGLWDRGNEQYF

d_call: TRBD1
j_call: TRBJ2-7
v_call: TRBV18
clone_size: .
cdr3_nt: TGTGCCAGCTCACCACAGGGGACAGCCTACGAGCAGTACTTC
cdr3_aa: CASSPQGTAYEQYF

d_call: .
j_call: TRBJ2-1
v_call: TRBV7-3
clone_size: once
cdr3_nt: TGTGCCAGCGCCCTAGGTGAGAGGCACAGTCGCAATGAGCAGTTCTTC
cdr3_aa: CASALGERHSRNEQFF

d_call: TRBD1
j_call: TRBJ2-6
v_call: TRBV7-3
clone_size: .
cdr3_nt: TGTGCCAGCAGTCCATCCCAGGGGGCGGAAGGGGCCAACGTCCTGACTTTC
cdr3_aa: CASSPSQGAEGANVLTF

d_call: .
j_call: TRBJ2-5
v_call: TRBV7-9
clone_size: once
cdr3_nt: TGTGCCAGCAGCTCACTCACTCAGGGGTATCACGTAGAGACCCAGTACTTC
cdr3_aa: CASSSLTQGYHVETQYF

d_call: .
j_call: TRBJ2-1
v_call: TRBV11-2
clone_size: .
cdr3_nt: TGTGCCAGCAGCTTAAGGAGTAAGGGACAGCAGTTCTTC
cdr3_aa: CASSLRSKGQQFF

d_call: .
j_call: TRBJ2-5
v_call: TRBV7-3
clone_size: .
cdr3_nt: TGTGCCCGGAAGGCCGTCGACCAAGAGACCCAGTACTTC
cdr3_aa: CARKAVDQETQYF

d_call: .
j_call: TRBJ2-7
v_call: TRBV28
clone_size: .
cdr3_nt: TGTGCCAGCAGTTTTTTCGGGGACATAACCGAGCAGTACTTC
cdr3_aa: CASSFFGDITEQYF

d_call: TRBD2
j_call: TRBJ2-1
v_call: TRBV5-1
clone_size: .
cdr3_nt: TGCGCCAGCAGTTCAGACCCGACTAGCGGGGATGAGCAGTTCTTC
cdr3_aa: CASSSDPTSGDEQFF

d_call: .
j_call: TRBJ2-7
v_call: TRBV7-2
clone_size: .
cdr3_nt: TGTGCCAGCAGCTCGCCGGGACTCATGGACGAGCAGTACTTC
cdr3_aa: CASSSPGLMDEQYF

d_call: TRBD2
j_call: TRBJ2-3
v_call: TRBV30
clone_size: .
cdr3_nt: TGTGCCTGGACCGGGACTAGCGGGAGGTGGGATACGCAGTATTTT
cdr3_aa: CAWTGTSGRWDTQYF

d_call: .
j_call: TRBJ2-3
v_call: TRBV7-3
clone_size: .
cdr3_nt: TGTGCCAGCAGCCACCAGCGGGGCACAGATACGCAGTATTTT
cdr3_aa: CASSHQRGTDTQYF

d_call: .
j_call: TRBJ2-7
v_call: TRBV18
clone_size: .
cdr3_nt: TGTGCCAGCTCTGGGACCGTGACCGCCTACGAGCAGTACTTC
cdr3_aa: CASSGTVTAYEQYF

d_call: TRBD1
j_call: TRBJ1-5
v_call: TRBV27
clone_size: .
cdr3_nt: TGTGCCAGCAGTTCGCCGACAGGGGAGGGGAGGAAGCCCCAGCATTTT
cdr3_aa: CASSSPTGEGRKPQHF

d_call: .
j_call: TRBJ1-1
v_call: TRBV21-1
clone_size: .
cdr3_nt: TGTGCCAGCAGCCACTCTGACCGGGTCGAGTCGAGGAACACTGAAGCTTTCTTT
cdr3_aa: CASSHSDRVESRNTEAFF

d_call: .
j_call: TRBJ2-2
v_call: TRBV10-3
clone_size: .
cdr3_nt: TGTGCCATCAGGCCAACGGGACCAAGCACCGGGGAGCTGTTTTTT
cdr3_aa: CAIRPTGPSTGELFF

d_call: .
j_call: TRBJ2-4
v_call: TRBV25-1
clone_size: .
cdr3_nt: TGTGCCAGCAGTGAATTTGACTATTCGAACATTCAGTACTTC
cdr3_aa: CASSEFDYSNIQYF

d_call: .
j_call: TRBJ2-2
v_call: TRBV28
clone_size: .
cdr3_nt: TGTGCCAGCAGTTTTTTCGGATACCAACCGAACACCGGGGAGCTGTTTTTT
cdr3_aa: CASSFFGYQPNTGELFF

d_call: .
j_call: TRBJ2-5
v_call: TRBV2
clone_size: .
cdr3_nt: TGTGCCAGCAATCGGTATTTCGGGGAGACCCAGTACTTC
cdr3_aa: CASNRYFGETQYF

d_call: .
j_call: TRBJ2-1
v_call: TRBV7-2
clone_size: .
cdr3_nt: TGTGCCAGCAGCTTAGCAGGCCCAAGGGAGAGTGAGCAGTTCTTC
cdr3_aa: CASSLAGPRESEQFF

d_call: .
j_call: TRBJ2-5
v_call: TRBV4-1
clone_size: .
cdr3_nt: TGCGCCAGCAGCAGGGAAAGAGAGACCCAGTACTTC
cdr3_aa: CASSRERETQYF

d_call: .
j_call: TRBJ2-7
v_call: TRBV28
clone_size: .
cdr3_nt: TGTGCCAGTGGAACTGGCGGGGTTTACGAGCAGTACTTC
cdr3_aa: CASGTGGVYEQYF

d_call: .
j_call: TRBJ1-1
v_call: TRBV29-1
clone_size: few
cdr3_nt: TGCAGCGTTGAAGGGGATGGTAACACTGAAGCTTTCTTT
cdr3_aa: CSVEGDGNTEAFF

d_call: TRBD1
j_call: TRBJ2-6
v_call: TRBV6-6
clone_size: .
cdr3_nt: TGTGCCAGCAGCCGGGACAGGGTCTCTGGGGCCAACGTCCTGACTTTC
cdr3_aa: CASSRDRVSGANVLTF

d_call: .
j_call: TRBJ1-2
v_call: TRBV4-3
clone_size: .
cdr3_nt: TGCGCCAGCAGCCCGAAGGCCCCCTGGGACGAATCTTTTAACTATGGCTACACCTTC
cdr3_aa: CASSPKAPWDESFNYGYTF

d_call: TRBD1
j_call: TRBJ1-3
v_call: TRBV28
clone_size: once
cdr3_nt: TGTGCCAGCAGCCGCACAGGGGCACTAGGAAACACCATATATTTT
cdr3_aa: CASSRTGALGNTIYF

d_call: .
j_call: TRBJ1-4
v_call: TRBV6-1
clone_size: .
cdr3_nt: TGTGCCAGCAGTGAAGCGGCCGGGGGTGCGGAAAAACTGTTTTTT
cdr3_aa: CASSEAAGGAEKLFF

d_call: .
j_call: TRBJ1-1
v_call: TRBV2
clone_size: .
cdr3_nt: TGTGCCAGCAGTGACTCCAGACAGAACACTGAAGCTTTCTTT
cdr3_aa: CASSDSRQNTEAFF

d_call: .
j_call: TRBJ1-2
v_call: TRBV4-2
clone_size: .
cdr3_nt: TGTGCCAGCAGCCGCGGATATGGCTACACCTTC
cdr3_aa: CASSRGYGYTF

d_call: .
j_call: TRBJ2-7
v_call: TRBV5-1
clone_size: .
cdr3_nt: TGCGCCAGCAGCTTGTCTAGCGCATCCTACGAGCAGTACTTC
cdr3_aa: CASSLSSASYEQYF

d_call: TRBD2
j_call: TRBJ2-2
v_call: TRBV12-5
clone_size: .
cdr3_nt: TGTGCTAGTGGTTTGGTACTGACGGGAGCGGGAGCGGTCGGGGAGCTGTTTTTT
cdr3_aa: CASGLVLTGAGAVGELFF

d_call: TRBD1
j_call: TRBJ2-2
v_call: TRBV7-3
clone_size: few
cdr3_nt: TGTGCCAGCAGCGCAGGGGGAACCGGGGAGCTGTTTTTT
cdr3_aa: CASSAGGTGELFF

d_call: .
j_call: TRBJ2-6
v_call: TRBV27
clone_size: .
cdr3_nt: TGTGCCAGCAGAAGGGGCTTCTCTGGGGCCAACGTCCTGACTTTC
cdr3_aa: CASRRGFSGANVLTF

d_call: .
j_call: TRBJ1-1
v_call: TRBV7-2
clone_size: .
cdr3_nt: TGTGCCAGCAGCGGAAATATGAACACTGAAGCTTTCTTT
cdr3_aa: CASSGNMNTEAFF

d_call: .
j_call: TRBJ2-1
v_call: TRBV6-4
clone_size: .
cdr3_nt: TGTGCCAGCAGTGACTCGTGGGGGGCCAAGGGTGAGCAGTTCTTC
cdr3_aa: CASSDSWGAKGEQFF

d_call: .
j_call: TRBJ2-7
v_call: TRBV9
clone_size: once
cdr3_nt: TGTGCCAGCAGCTTATCCGGACAATCCTACGAGCAGTACTTC
cdr3_aa: CASSLSGQSYEQYF

d_call: .
j_call: TRBJ2-1
v_call: TRBV12-5
clone_size: .
cdr3_nt: TGTGCTAGTGGTTTGGTCACCGGGACAATCAAAGGCAATGAGCAGTTCTTC
cdr3_aa: CASGLVTGTIKGNEQFF

d_call: TRBD1
j_call: TRBJ1-5
v_call: TRBV18
clone_size: .
cdr3_nt: TGTGCCAGCTCACCATCCTCCGGGACAGGGGGCGGTCAGCCCCAGCATTTT
cdr3_aa: CASSPSSGTGGGQPQHF

d_call: TRBD2
j_call: TRBJ2-2
v_call: TRBV4-2
clone_size: .
cdr3_nt: TGTGCCAGCAGCCGGACTAGCGGAATACCATTAGGGGGGGAGCTGTTTTTT
cdr3_aa: CASSRTSGIPLGGELFF

d_call: .
j_call: TRBJ2-7
v_call: TRBV5-1
clone_size: .
cdr3_nt: TGCGCCAGCAGCTTGCACTGGGACGCGTACTACGAGCAGTACTTC
cdr3_aa: CASSLHWDAYYEQYF

d_call: .
j_call: TRBJ2-1
v_call: TRBV7-3
clone_size: .
cdr3_nt: TGTGCCAGCAGCTTAGCGGCGGTCTCCTACAATGAGCAGTTCTTC
cdr3_aa: CASSLAAVSYNEQFF

d_call: .
j_call: TRBJ2-7
v_call: TRBV11-2
clone_size: .
cdr3_nt: TGTGCCAGCAGCGTGGACCGCTACGAGCAGTACTTC
cdr3_aa: CASSVDRYEQYF

d_call: .
j_call: TRBJ2-7
v_call: TRBV7-3
clone_size: .
cdr3_nt: TGTGCCAGCAGCACAGGGCCCTCCTACGAGCAGTACTTC
cdr3_aa: CASSTGPSYEQYF

d_call: .
j_call: TRBJ1-2
v_call: TRBV28
clone_size: .
cdr3_nt: TGTGCCAGCAGTTTATTTTCAGCACGAGGCTACACCTTC
cdr3_aa: CASSLFSARGYTF

d_call: TRBD1
j_call: TRBJ1-3
v_call: TRBV18
clone_size: .
cdr3_nt: TGTGCCAGCTCACCAAGGCAGGGGGCAGGTGGAAACACCATATATTTT
cdr3_aa: CASSPRQGAGGNTIYF